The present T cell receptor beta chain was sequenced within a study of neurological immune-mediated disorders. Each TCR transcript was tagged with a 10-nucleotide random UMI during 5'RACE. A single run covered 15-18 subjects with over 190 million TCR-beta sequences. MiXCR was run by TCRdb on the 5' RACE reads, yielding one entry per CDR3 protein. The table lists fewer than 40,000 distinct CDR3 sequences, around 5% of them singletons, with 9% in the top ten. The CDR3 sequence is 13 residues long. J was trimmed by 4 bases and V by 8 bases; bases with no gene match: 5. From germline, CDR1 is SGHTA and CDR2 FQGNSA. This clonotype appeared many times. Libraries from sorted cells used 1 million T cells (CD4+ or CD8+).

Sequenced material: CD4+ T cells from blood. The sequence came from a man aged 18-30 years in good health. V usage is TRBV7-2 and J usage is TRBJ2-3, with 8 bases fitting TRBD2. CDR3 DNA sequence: TGTGCCAGCGTCGGGGGGGCCGCAGATACGCAGTATTTT. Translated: CASVGGAADTQYF.